Following are 28 T cell receptor beta chains from one sample sequenced in a study of CD8 T cells in Susac syndrome. Reverse transcription of about 0.5 to 1 ug RNA used random hexamers. TCRdb ran MiXCR on the immunoSEQ multiplex PCR reads and lists one entry per CDR3 protein. The table has some 160,000 distinct CDR3 sequences, approximately 94% seen once; the top ten hold roughly 0.11%. The specimen was CD4+ T cells from PBMCs. These receptors came from a human donor with Susac syndrome.

V gene TRBV9 combines with J gene TRBJ1-5, with D tentatively TRBD1 (6 bases). Trimming took off 0 bases at V and 5 bases at J, with 12 bases between the two ends. CDR1 is SGDLS, CDR2 YYNGEE, per germline. The CDR3 is made up of 15 amino acids. CDR3 amino acids: CASSVEGRGDQPQHF. Here the CDR3 DNA reads TGTGCCAGCAGCGTAGAGGGCAGGGGTGATCAGCCCCAGCATTTT.

In its sample, this clonotype was seen once. V usage is TRBV9 and J usage is TRBJ2-1, with D perhaps TRBD1 (6 bases). There are 15 residues in the CDR3. From germline, CDR1 is SGDLS and CDR2 YYNGEE. V was trimmed by 0 bases and J by 10 bases, leaving 17 bases between them. CDR3 sequence: CASSVADRENEEQFF. The DNA of the CDR3 is TGTGCCAGCAGCGTAGCGGACAGAGAAAACGAAGAGCAGTTCTTC.

The V gene is TRBV12-3 or TRBV12-4, the J gene TRBJ2-7; D is ambiguous. Trimming shortened V by 2 bases and J by 2 bases, and 10 bases separated the two germline ends. CDR3 length: 14 amino acids. The CDR3 loop reads CASSLQATPYEQYF. The CDR3 DNA is TGTGCCAGCAGTTTACAAGCTACCCCCTACGAGCAGTACTTC.

This chain links TRBV30 with TRBJ2-1; TRBD2 is a possible D gene (6 bases). This CDR3 is 13 amino acids long. Germline assignment: CDR1 GTSNPN and CDR2 SVGIG (reference sequence). V lost 5 bases, J lost 4 bases, and 12 bases lay in between. CDR3 nucleotides: TGTGCCTGGGACCCGGGACTTTACAATGAGCAGTTCTTC. Translating gives CAWDPGLYNEQFF.

The CDR3 DNA sequence: TGTGCCTGGAGTGGGGGGGCGGAGCAGCCCCAGCATTTT. Its protein is CAWSGGAEQPQHF. This rearrangement joins TRBV30 to TRBJ1-5; D might be TRBD1 (6 bases). Germline CDR1 and CDR2: GTSNPN and SVGIG (reference sequence). V shed 1 base and J shed 7 bases, with 11 bases lying between them. The CDR3 consists of 13 residues.

This clonotype was picked up one time. This chain's CDR3 is CASSLDEGGGYTF. In DNA form, the CDR3 reads TGTGCCAGCAGCTTAGATGAGGGGGGTGGCTACACCTTC. The chain uses TRBV7-8 and TRBJ1-2, with a possible D match to TRBD1 (6 bases). Per germline, CDR1 SGHVS and CDR2 FQNEAQ. Trimming took off 1 base at V and 7 bases at J, with 10 bases between the two ends. The CDR3 covers 13 residues.

The chain couples TRBV20-1 to TRBJ2-1, with TRBD2 matching over 12 bases. This CDR3 is built from 15 residues. After removal of 6 bases from V and 7 bases from J, the junction contained 10 bases not matched to a gene. From germline, CDR1 is DFQATT and CDR2 SNEGSKA (reference sequence). The CDR3 loop is CSAQPLAGGRNEQFF. CDR3 sequence (DNA): TGCAGTGCCCAACCTCTAGCGGGGGGGAGGAATGAGCAGTTCTTC.

The chain is built from TRBV10-1 and TRBJ1-6; TRBD1 matches 8 bases. CDR1 and CDR2 from the germline V gene are WNHNN and SYGVQD (reference sequence). J lost 6 bases, V lost 5 bases, and 3 bases had no gene match. CDR3 length: 14 amino acids. The CDR3 DNA is TGCGCCAGCAGTACGACAGGGGTTAATTCACCCCTCCACTTT. Translating it yields CASSTTGVNSPLHF.

This clonotype is a singleton in its sample. The gene calls are TRBV15 and TRBJ2-5, with D perhaps TRBD2 (5 bases). Trimming removed 1 base at V and 2 bases at J, with 14 bases between. This CDR3 contains 16 residues. Germline CDR1 is LNHNV and CDR2 is YYDKDF (reference sequence). CDR3 region: CATSRVIAGGQETQYF. The DNA of the CDR3 is TGTGCCACCAGCAGAGTGATCGCGGGCGGGCAAGAGACCCAGTACTTC.

This clonotype was seen more than once but under ten times. The gene calls are TRBV20-1 and TRBJ2-3, with a weak D call TRBD1 (6 bases). The CDR3 totals 11 residues. Germline lookup yields CDR1 DFQATT and CDR2 SNEGSKA (reference sequence). The V gene lost 4 bases and the J gene lost 5 bases, with 7 bases spanning the gap. CDR3 loop: CSATRGDTQYF. The DNA of the CDR3 is TGCAGTGCTACCAGGGGAGATACGCAGTATTTT.

The rearrangement links TRBV6-2 or TRBV6-3 to TRBJ1-5, with TRBD1 as a possible D gene (6 bases). The V gene's germline CDR1 is MNHEY and CDR2 SVGEGT. V was clipped by 2 bases and J by 1 base, with 12 bases between them. This CDR3 region has 16 residues. The CDR3, as DNA: TGTGCCAGCAGTTACATCGGGGGCGCGAGCAATCAGCCCCAGCATTTT. Residues: CASSYIGGASNQPQHF.

The J gene is TRBJ2-7, the V gene TRBV29-1; 7 bases line up with TRBD1. The ends lost 3 bases at V and 12 bases at J; junction bases unmatched: 8. The germline gives CDR1 SQVTM, CDR2 ANQGSEA. The CDR3 covers 11 residues. The CDR3: CSVERGRSRYF. CDR3 nucleotide sequence: TGCAGCGTTGAGAGGGGGCGCAGTAGGTACTTC.

Comments on this clonotype: One end of the junction is discordant with germline, which a read error may explain. The V call is TRBV6-1, the J call TRBJ1-1; D not resolved. In germline, CDR1 is MNHNS, CDR2 SASEGT. CDR3 length equals 15 residues. The CDR3 bases are TGTGCCATCAGTGAGGGTTTAGAGAAGATCACTGAAGCTTTCTTT. Its protein product is CAISEGLEKITEAFF.

This rearrangement joins TRBV10-3 to TRBJ1-5; no firm D call. The V gene's germline CDR1 is ENHRY and CDR2 SYGVKD. This CDR3 is 16 amino acids long. The ends were cut back, 4 bases at V and 0 bases at J, with 13 bases in the middle. The CDR3 sequence is CAISGFDGYSNQPQHF. The CDR3 nucleotides read TGTGCCATCAGTGGATTCGACGGTTATAGCAATCAGCCCCAGCATTTT.

This clonotype has a single count. This rearrangement joins TRBV19 to TRBJ2-2; 7 bases are a match to TRBD1. The CDR3 loop spans 13 amino acids. Germline values: CDR1 LNHDA, CDR2 SQIVND (reference sequence). J was trimmed by 6 bases and V by 6 bases; bases with no gene match: 4. In nucleotides, the CDR3 is TGTGCCAGTAGAAACCAGGGGGCCGGGGAGCTGTTTTTT. It is translated as CASRNQGAGELFF.

The chain carries TRBV9 and TRBJ1-3, with unresolved D. The CDR3 spans 14 residues. Germline CDR1 is SGDLS and CDR2 is YYNGEE. Trimming shortened V by 1 base and J by 4 bases, and 9 bases separated the two germline ends. The CDR3 region is CASSVQQIGNTIYF. The CDR3 DNA reads TGTGCCAGCAGCGTACAGCAGATCGGAAACACCATATATTTT.

The genes are TRBV7-6 and TRBJ2-5; the D gene is possibly TRBD1 (6 bases). V lost 1 base and J 5 bases, leaving 20 bases between the germline ends. The CDR3 runs 17 residues. Per the germline V gene, CDR1 is SGHVS and CDR2 is FNYEAQ. CDR3 DNA: TGTGCCAGCAGCTTAGGTCCCAGGGGTTCTTATGGGGAGACCCAGTACTTC. It encodes CASSLGPRGSYGETQYF. The full variable domain, in which reference TRBV7-6 and TRBJ2-5 provide the parts outside the CDR3, is GAGVSQSPRYKVTKRGQDVALRCDPISGHVSLYWYRQALGQGPEFLTYFNYEAQQDKSGLPNDRFSAERPEGSISTLTIQRTEQRDSAMYRCASSLGPRGSYGETQYFGPGTRLLVL.

V usage is TRBV2 and J usage is TRBJ1-6, with D possibly TRBD1 on 6 matching bases. CDR1 SNHLY and CDR2 FYNNEI come from the germline V gene. CDR3 size: 17 residues. V gave up 7 bases and J gave up 0 bases, with 16 bases separating them. The CDR3 loop is CASKRGTASSYNSPLHF. The CDR3 DNA sequence: TGTGCCAGCAAAAGGGGGACGGCAAGCTCCTATAATTCACCCCTCCACTTT.

This chain uses TRBV20-1 with TRBJ2-3; the match to TRBD1 covers 12 bases. The V gene end was trimmed by 5 bases and the J gene end by 4 bases; junction bases not matched to a gene: 7. The CDR3 runs to 15 residues. Germline CDR1 DFQATT, CDR2 SNEGSKA (reference sequence). CDR3 in amino acids: CSAGDRGRGADTQYF. CDR3 in DNA: TGCAGTGCTGGGGACAGGGGGCGCGGGGCAGATACGCAGTATTTT.

J is TRBJ2-1 and V is TRBV5-4, with D possibly being TRBD1 or TRBD2 (5 bases each). Trimming shortened V by 4 bases and J by 4 bases, and 12 bases separated the two germline ends. CDR1 and CDR2 from the germline V gene are SGHNT and YYREEE (reference sequence). CDR3 size: 14 residues. In nucleotides, the CDR3 is TGTGCCAGCAGCACCCGGGACCCTTACAATGAGCAGTTCTTC. Translating it yields CASSTRDPYNEQFF.

This clonotype was found a few times. J is TRBJ1-4 and V is TRBV6-1, with a possible D match to TRBD1 (6 bases). CDR1 and CDR2 (germline): MNHNS, SASEGT. V was shortened by 5 bases and J by 1 base, with 14 bases between the two germline ends. The CDR3 length is 16 residues. The CDR3 sequence: CASSPPGGRTNEKLFF. Here the CDR3 DNA reads TGTGCCAGCAGTCCCCCGGGGGGGCGAACTAATGAAAAACTGTTTTTT.

This clonotype was observed once. The rearrangement uses TRBV12-3 or TRBV12-4 and TRBJ1-5, with TRBD1 as a possible D gene (6 bases). This CDR3 comprises 15 residues. The V end lost 6 bases, the J end lost 3 bases, and 15 bases lay between the germline ends. The CDR3 DNA sequence: TGTGCCAGCAGGAACTGGGGGGGCCTCAATCAGCCCCAGCATTTT. This translates into CASRNWGGLNQPQHF.

This clonotype was picked up one time. The V gene is TRBV20-1, the J gene TRBJ2-1; 10 bases align to TRBD2. The CDR3 consists of 16 residues. Per germline, CDR1 DFQATT and CDR2 SNEGSKA (reference sequence). J gave up 3 bases and V 0 bases, and 5 bases lay outside the gene matches. The CDR3 region has the DNA TGCAGTGCTAGAGATCTGGGGACTAGCGACTACAATGAGCAGTTCTTC. The encoded protein is CSARDLGTSDYNEQFF.

CDR3 sequence: CASSLRAGGLNEQFF. The DNA for the CDR3 is TGTGCCAGCAGTTTAAGGGCGGGGGGGCTGAATGAGCAGTTCTTC. The chain carries TRBV12-3 or TRBV12-4 and TRBJ2-1; 9 bases are a match to TRBD2. The CDR3 runs to 15 residues. V gave up 2 bases and J gave up 7 bases; unmatched junction bases: 6.

The DNA for the CDR3 is TGTGCCACCAGTGGTGGACAGGGGGATCAGCCCCAGCATTTT. This sequence encodes CATSGGQGDQPQHF. This chain joins TRBV24-1 and TRBJ1-5; 10 nucleotides line up with TRBD1. The CDR3 totals 14 residues. CDR1 and CDR2 from the germline V gene are KGHDR and SFDVKD. Unmatched junction bases numbered 2, after V lost 5 bases and J lost 5 bases.

This clonotype showed up just once. The chain couples TRBV20-1 to TRBJ2-2, with D possibly TRBD1 on 5 matching bases. CDR3 length: 13 amino acids. The ends were cut back, 5 bases at V and 0 bases at J, with 7 bases in the middle. The germline V gene encodes CDR1 DFQATT and CDR2 SNEGSKA (reference sequence). CDR3 sequence reads: CSAPTANTGELFF. The CDR3 DNA follows: TGCAGTGCTCCGACAGCGAACACCGGGGAGCTGTTTTTT.

V gene TRBV29-1 combines with J gene TRBJ1-1; TRBD1 is a possible D gene (6 bases). The CDR3 length is 15 residues. V was clipped by 6 bases and J by 1 base, with 18 bases between them. Germline V lookup: CDR1 SQVTM, CDR2 ANQGSEA. This CDR3 is CSVKKGGRGNTEAFF. DNA of the CDR3: TGCAGCGTCAAAAAGGGAGGCAGGGGGAACACTGAAGCTTTCTTT.

The chain is built from TRBV3-1 and TRBJ2-3, with 8 positions matching TRBD2. V gave up 0 bases and J gave up 0 bases; unmatched junction bases: 8. Germline V gene data show CDR1 as LGHDT and CDR2 as YNNKEL (reference sequence). The CDR3 spans 18 residues. The CDR3 DNA reads TGTGCCAGCAGCCAAGACATCCATAGCGGGACCAGCACAGATACGCAGTATTTT. Translating it yields CASSQDIHSGTSTDTQYF.